This T cell receptor beta chain was retrieved from a study of blood T cells in healthy people across ages. About the study: Template switching picked up about one barcoded beta molecule for each two T cells.

Alongside a J-beta primer mix, a sample-barcoded 5' primer served in a second PCR lasting 7 to 11 cycles. The authors tagged each cDNA molecule using a template-switch adaptor with 12 random nucleotides. MiXCR was run by TCRdb on the 5' RACE reads, yielding one entry per CDR3 protein. Of hundreds of thousands of distinct CDR3 sequences in the sample, less than 45% were seen once. The study drew donors from healthy Caucasian individuals in Russia aged 6 to 90. Total RNA extraction produced at least 5 micrograms (per sample) for the study. Sequencing was carried out using blood. The receptor comes from a man aged 80 or over in good health.

The CDR3 region has the DNA TGTGCCAGTGGAATGGGACAGGGGGCGGTTGGGGCCAACGTCCTGACTTTC. Translated, it gives CASGMGQGAVGANVLTF. This chain links TRBV27 with TRBJ2-6, with TRBD1 matching 12 bases. The CDR3 is 17 residues long. The ends lost 9 bases at V and 3 bases at J; junction bases unmatched: 9. CDR1 and CDR2 from the germline V gene are MNHEY and SMNVEV (reference sequence).